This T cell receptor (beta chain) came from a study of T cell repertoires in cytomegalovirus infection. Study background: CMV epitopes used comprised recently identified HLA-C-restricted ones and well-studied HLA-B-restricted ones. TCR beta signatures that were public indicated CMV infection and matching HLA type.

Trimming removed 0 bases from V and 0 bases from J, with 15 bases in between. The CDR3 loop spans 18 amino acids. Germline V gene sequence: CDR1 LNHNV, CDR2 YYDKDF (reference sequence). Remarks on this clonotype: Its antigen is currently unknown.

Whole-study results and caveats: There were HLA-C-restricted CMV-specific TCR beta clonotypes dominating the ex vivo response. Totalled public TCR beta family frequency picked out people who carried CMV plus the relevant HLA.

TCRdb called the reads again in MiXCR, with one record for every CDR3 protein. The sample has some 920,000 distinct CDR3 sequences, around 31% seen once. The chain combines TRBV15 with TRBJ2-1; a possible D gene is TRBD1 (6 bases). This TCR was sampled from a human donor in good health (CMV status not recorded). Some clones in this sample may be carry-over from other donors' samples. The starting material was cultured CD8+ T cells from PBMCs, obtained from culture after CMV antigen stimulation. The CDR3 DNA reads TGTGCCACCAGCAGAGATGGGACACTCACTTCCTCCTACAATGAGCAGTTCTTC. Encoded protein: CATSRDGTLTSSYNEQFF.